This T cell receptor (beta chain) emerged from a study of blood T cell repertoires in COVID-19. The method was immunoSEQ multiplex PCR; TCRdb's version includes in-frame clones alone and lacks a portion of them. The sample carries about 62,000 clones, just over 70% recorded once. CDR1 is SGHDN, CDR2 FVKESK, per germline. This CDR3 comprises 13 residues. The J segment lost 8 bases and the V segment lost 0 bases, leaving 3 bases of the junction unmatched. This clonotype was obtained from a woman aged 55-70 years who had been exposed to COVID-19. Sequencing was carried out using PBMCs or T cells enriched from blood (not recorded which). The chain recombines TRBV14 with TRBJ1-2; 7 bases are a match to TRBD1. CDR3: CASSQERGGGYTF. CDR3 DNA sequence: TGTGCCAGCAGCCAAGAAAGAGGGGGCGGCTACACCTTC.